The following is a T cell receptor beta chain sequence with its context. This sample was included in a study of T cells in localized non-small cell lung cancer. The CDR3 contains 14 residues. V was shortened by 2 bases and J by 0 bases, with 9 bases between the two germline ends. CDR1 is SGHKS and CDR2 is YYEKEE in the germline V gene (reference sequence). The repertoire was sequenced with immunoSEQ multiplex PCR; TCRdb's copy has only in-frame clones and lacks some. The sample consists of approximately 26,000 clones, 82% of them appearing once. This chain links TRBV5-5 with TRBJ2-7; tentative D call: TRBD2 (5 bases). This clonotype was obtained from a woman aged 35-75 years with stage I lung adenocarcinoma. The sample was peripheral blood, taken before any cancer treatment. CDR3 residues: CASSFSGDSYEQYF. In DNA, the CDR3 is TGTGCCAGCAGCTTTTCCGGGGACTCCTACGAGCAGTACTTC.